The entry that follows covers one TCR beta chain sequence. The sample is drawn from a study of blood T cell repertoires in COVID-19. Overall study context: Specimens from acute and convalescent COVID-19 originated in the United States, Italy and Spain. The cDNA or gDNA used as material had been derived from T cells, B-cell-depleted T cells, or PBMCs.

With 1 base removed from V and 2 bases from J, the gap between germline ends came to 12 bases. CDR3 length: 16 residues. Germline CDR1 and CDR2: LNHDA and SQIVND (reference sequence). Assay: immunoSEQ multiplex PCR; the TCRdb copy retains only in-frame clones and omits some. In the table there are about 350,000 clones, roughly 90% of which are singletons. The clonotype originates from a woman aged 60-75 years with COVID-19, enrolled during active disease. This chain links TRBV19 with TRBJ1-5; D not resolved. The sequenced sample consisted of peripheral blood. CDR3 protein: CASSIGFKGGNQPQHF. The CDR3 nucleotides are TGTGCCAGTAGTATAGGTTTTAAGGGAGGCAATCAGCCCCAGCATTTT.